Following are 4 T cell receptor beta chains from one sample sequenced in a study of T cell repertoires in cytomegalovirus infection. What these receptors recognize is not known. TCRdb re-called the reads with MiXCR, one entry per CDR3 protein. This table holds some 900,000 distinct CDR3 sequences, 32% found once. Sequenced material: cultured CD8+ T cells from PBMCs, taken from culture after CMV antigen stimulation. These receptors all stem from a human donor in good health (CMV status not recorded). Some clones in this sample may be carry-over from other donors' samples.

There are many counts of this clonotype. The rearrangement uses TRBV6-5 and TRBJ1-2, with D perhaps TRBD1 (5 bases). Deletions cut 0 bases from V and 8 bases from J, with 13 bases between. This CDR3 region has 14 residues. Germline V gene data show CDR1 as MNHEY and CDR2 as SVGAGI. The CDR3 here is CASSYSRFGGGYTF. The CDR3 DNA reads TGTGCCAGCAGTTACTCCCGCTTCGGGGGAGGCTACACCTTC.

Only a few counts were recorded for this clonotype. V usage is TRBV11-1 and J usage is TRBJ2-7, with D maybe TRBD2 (5 bases). V lost 5 bases and J lost 3, with 17 bases in between. The CDR3 runs 15 residues. The germline V gene has CDR1 SGHAT and CDR2 FQDESV (reference sequence). This CDR3 is CASSDKDGELYEQYV. For the CDR3, the DNA is TGTGCCAGCAGCGACAAGGACGGGGAGCTCTACGAGCAGTACGTC.

Many counts were recorded for this clonotype. The rearrangement uses TRBV27 and TRBJ1-1; D uncertain. The CDR3 covers 14 residues. Germline V gives CDR1 MNHEY, CDR2 SMNVEV (reference sequence). V lost 2 bases and J 10 bases, leaving 17 bases between the germline ends. The CDR3 loop reads CASSLRPRLLGAFF. CDR3 coding DNA: TGTGCCAGCAGTTTACGTCCCAGGTTGTTGGGAGCTTTCTTT.

This chain joins TRBV27 and TRBJ1-1; D is perhaps TRBD1 (6 bases). Germline CDR1 and CDR2: MNHEY and SMNVEV (reference sequence). V lost 3 bases and J lost 3, with 20 bases in between. CDR3 length: 17 amino acids. CDR3 bases: TGTGCCAGCAGTTTGTCGGGGGGCGCTTTTACGGACACTGAAGCTTTCTTT. Residues: CASSLSGGAFTDTEAFF.